This T cell receptor beta chain originates from a study of blood T cells in healthy people across ages. With a J-beta primer mix and a sample-barcoded 5' primer, a second PCR ran about 6 to 11 cycles. From the 5' RACE reads, TCRdb called clonotypes with MiXCR, one entry per CDR3 protein. The sample carries over a million distinct CDR3 sequences, 59% recorded once. Sequenced input: blood. This TCR derives from a man younger than 30 in good health.

The chain's CDR3 is CASTASGSSNSPLHF. The CDR3 nucleotides are TGTGCCAGCACCGCCTCGGGCAGCTCGAATTCACCCCTCCACTTT. The chain carries TRBV6-5 and TRBJ1-6; unclear D gene. CDR1 and CDR2 (germline): MNHEY, SVGAGI. The CDR3 spans 15 residues. V was clipped by 7 bases and J by 7 bases, with 17 bases between them.